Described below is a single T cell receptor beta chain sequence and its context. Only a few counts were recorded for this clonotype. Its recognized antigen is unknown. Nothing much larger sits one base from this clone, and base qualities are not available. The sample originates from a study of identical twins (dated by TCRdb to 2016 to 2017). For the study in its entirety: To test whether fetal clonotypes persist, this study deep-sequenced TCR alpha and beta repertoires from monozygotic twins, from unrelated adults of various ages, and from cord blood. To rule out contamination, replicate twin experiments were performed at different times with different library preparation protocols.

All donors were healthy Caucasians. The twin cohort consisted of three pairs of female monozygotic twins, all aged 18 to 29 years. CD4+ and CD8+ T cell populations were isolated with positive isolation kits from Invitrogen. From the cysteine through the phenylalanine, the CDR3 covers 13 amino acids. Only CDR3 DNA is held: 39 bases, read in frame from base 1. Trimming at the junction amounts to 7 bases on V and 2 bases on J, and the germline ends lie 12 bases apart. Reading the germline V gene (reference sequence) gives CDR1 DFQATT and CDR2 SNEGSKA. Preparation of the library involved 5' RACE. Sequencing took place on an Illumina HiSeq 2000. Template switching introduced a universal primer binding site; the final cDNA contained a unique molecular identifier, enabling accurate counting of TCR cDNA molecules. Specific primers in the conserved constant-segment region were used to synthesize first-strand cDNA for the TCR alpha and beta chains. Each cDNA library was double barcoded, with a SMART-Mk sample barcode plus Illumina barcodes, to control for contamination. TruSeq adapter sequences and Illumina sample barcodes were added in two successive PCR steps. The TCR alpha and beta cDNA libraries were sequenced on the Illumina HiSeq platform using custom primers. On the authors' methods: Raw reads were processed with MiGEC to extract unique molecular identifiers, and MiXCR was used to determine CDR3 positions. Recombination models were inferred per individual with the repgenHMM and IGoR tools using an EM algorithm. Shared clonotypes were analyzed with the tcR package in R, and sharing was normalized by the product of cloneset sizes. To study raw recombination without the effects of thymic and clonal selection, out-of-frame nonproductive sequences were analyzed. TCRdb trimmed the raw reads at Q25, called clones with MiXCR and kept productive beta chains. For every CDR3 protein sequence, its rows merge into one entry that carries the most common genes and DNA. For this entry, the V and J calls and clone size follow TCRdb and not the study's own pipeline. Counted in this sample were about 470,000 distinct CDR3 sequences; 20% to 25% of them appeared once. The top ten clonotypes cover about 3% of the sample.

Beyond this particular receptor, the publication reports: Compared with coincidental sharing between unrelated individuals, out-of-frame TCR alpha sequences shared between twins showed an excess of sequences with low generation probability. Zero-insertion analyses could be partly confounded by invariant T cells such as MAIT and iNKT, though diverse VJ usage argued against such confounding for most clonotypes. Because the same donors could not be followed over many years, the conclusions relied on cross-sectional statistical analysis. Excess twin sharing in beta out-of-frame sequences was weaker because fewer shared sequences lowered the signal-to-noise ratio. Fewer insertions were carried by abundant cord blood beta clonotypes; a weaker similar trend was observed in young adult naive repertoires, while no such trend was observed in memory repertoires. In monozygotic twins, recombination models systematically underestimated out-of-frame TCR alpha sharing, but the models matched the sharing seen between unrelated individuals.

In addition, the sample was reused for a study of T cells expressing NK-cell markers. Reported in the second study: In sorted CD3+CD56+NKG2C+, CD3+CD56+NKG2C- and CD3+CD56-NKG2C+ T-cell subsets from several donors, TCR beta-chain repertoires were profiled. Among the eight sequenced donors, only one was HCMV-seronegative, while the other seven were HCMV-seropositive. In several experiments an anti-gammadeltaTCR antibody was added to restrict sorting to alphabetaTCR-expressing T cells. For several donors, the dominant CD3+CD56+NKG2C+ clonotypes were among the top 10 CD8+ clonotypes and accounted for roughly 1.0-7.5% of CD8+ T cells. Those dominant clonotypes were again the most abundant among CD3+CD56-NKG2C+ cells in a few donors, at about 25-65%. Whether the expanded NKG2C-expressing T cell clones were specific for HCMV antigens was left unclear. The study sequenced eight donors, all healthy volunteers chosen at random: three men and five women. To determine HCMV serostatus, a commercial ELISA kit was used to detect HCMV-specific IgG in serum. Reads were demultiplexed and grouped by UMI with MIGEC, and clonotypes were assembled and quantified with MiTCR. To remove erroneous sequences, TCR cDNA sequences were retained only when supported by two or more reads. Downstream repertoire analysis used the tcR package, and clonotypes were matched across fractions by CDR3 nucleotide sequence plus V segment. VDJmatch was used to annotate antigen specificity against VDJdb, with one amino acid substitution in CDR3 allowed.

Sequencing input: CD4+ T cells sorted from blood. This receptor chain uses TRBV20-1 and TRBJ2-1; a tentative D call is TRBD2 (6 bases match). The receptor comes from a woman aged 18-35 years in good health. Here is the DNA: TGCAGTGTCTCGGGACTTACCTACAATGAGCAGTTCTTC. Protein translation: CSVSGLTYNEQFF.